Listed below are T cell receptor beta chains from one sample, sequenced in a study of blood T cell repertoires in COVID-19. Sequencing used immunoSEQ multiplex PCR; TCRdb keeps in-frame clones, though not all of them. The sample holds about 250,000 clones, around 90% seen once. The sample consisted of peripheral blood. The origin of the receptors is a man aged 18-30 years with active or convalescent COVID-19. Both conserved end residues are part of each CDR3. The D gene is left open where the match is weak. Not all rows give a size; the values are once, few, many and, for expanded clones, a class.

clone_size j_call v_call d_call cdr3_nt cdr3_aa
- TRBJ1-5 TRBV27 TRBD1 TGTGCCAGCAGTTTTACGGGACAGAATAGCAATCAGCCCCAGCATTTT CASSFTGQNSNQPQHF
- TRBJ2-7 TRBV19 TRBD2 TGTGCCAGTGCCCTAGCGGCCTCCTACGAGCAGTACTTC CASALAASYEQYF
- TRBJ1-2 TRBV12-3/TRBV12-4 TRBD1 TGTGCCAGCAGCCCGGACAGGAACTATGGCTACACCTTC CASSPDRNYGYTF
- TRBJ1-1 TRBV6-6 - TGTGCCAGCAGGCCTCCGGAACGGAGCAACACTGAAGCTTTCTTT CASRPPERSNTEAFF
once TRBJ1-3 TRBV7-9 TRBD1 TGTGCCAGCAGCCCGGGACAGACTAGAAACACCATATATTTT CASSPGQTRNTIYF
- TRBJ1-5 TRBV5-1 - TGCGCCAGCAGCTTGGACGGGAATCAGCCCCAGCATTTT CASSLDGNQPQHF
- TRBJ2-1 TRBV5-1 - TGCGCCAGCAGCTCTACAGGGAGCTCCTACAATGAGCAGTTCTTC CASSSTGSSYNEQFF
- TRBJ1-2 TRBV10-3 - TGTGCCATCAGTGCGCCAGACGGACAGAGGGGGATGAGATACACCTTC CAISAPDGQRGMRYTF
- TRBJ1-1 TRBV29-1 - TGCAGCGTTGAATTAAGGGGCGGCAACACTGAAGCTTTCTTT CSVELRGGNTEAFF
- TRBJ1-2 TRBV9 TRBD1 TGTGCCAGCAGCGTAGCTACGGCAGGGGGCCCCTATGGCTACACCTTC CASSVATAGGPYGYTF
- TRBJ2-1 TRBV6-2/TRBV6-3 TRBD2 TGTGCCAGCAGTTCTCGGACTAGCCCCAATGAGCAGTTCTTC CASSSRTSPNEQFF
- TRBJ1-1 TRBV5-1 TRBD1 TGCGCCAGCAGCCTATGGGACAGGACATTGAACACTGAAGCTTTCTTT CASSLWDRTLNTEAFF
- TRBJ1-3 TRBV9 - TGTGCCAGCAGCGTAGGAGGTGTCTCTGGAAACACCATATATTTT CASSVGGVSGNTIYF
- TRBJ1-2 TRBV7-2 TRBD1 TGTGCCAGCAGCTTAGGGACAGGGTTGCGCTACACCTTC CASSLGTGLRYTF
- TRBJ2-7 TRBV24-1 TRBD1 TGTGCCACCAGTGAGACCGGGACAGGGGGGAGCGAGCAGTACTTC CATSETGTGGSEQYF
- TRBJ1-2 TRBV14 - TGTGCCAGCAGTCCAAGAATTTTCCGGGGAGATGGCTACACCTTC CASSPRIFRGDGYTF
- TRBJ2-1 TRBV5-1 - TGCGCCAGCAGCTTTTATCTGTTGGGACTTATGGGGCATGAGCAGTTCTTC CASSFYLLGLMGHEQFF
- TRBJ1-1 TRBV6-5 TRBD1 TGTGCCAGCACAACAGGGGAAGGCACTGAAGCTTTCTTT CASTTGEGTEAFF